The 28 T cell receptor beta chains reported below all come from one sample, sequenced in a study of shared clonotypes between healthy human individuals. CD8 cells regarded as naive lacked CD45RO, were positively chosen for CCR7, and omitted terminally differentiated effector memory CD45RA+ cells. Generated by immunoSEQ multiplex PCR, the TCRdb table keeps only in-frame clones and is missing some. The sample lists about 2.1 million clones, 93% seen once, with around 1.8% in the top ten. Material for sequencing was naive CD8+ T cells from PBMCs. These receptors were obtained from a man aged 18 to 30 in good health. Some clones in this sample may be carry-over from other donors' samples.

This sequence joins TRBV18 and TRBJ2-1; perhaps TRBD1 as D (6 bases). V gave up 2 bases and J gave up 8 bases, with 22 bases separating them. This CDR3 has 17 amino acids. Germline loops: CDR1 KGHSH, CDR2 LQKENI. The CDR3 DNA reads TGTGCCAGCTCACCAAACCCACAGGGACCGTTTACTTATGAGCAGTTCTTC. Translating gives CASSPNPQGPFTYEQFF.

The chain joins TRBV7-2 to TRBJ2-7; 10 bases match TRBD2. In germline, CDR1 is SGHTA, CDR2 FQGNSA. This CDR3 comprises 17 residues. The trim removed 4 bases at V and 3 bases at J, leaving 12 bases unmatched. DNA of the CDR3: TGTGCCAGCAGCTCCAGACTAGCGGGTCTAGATTACTACGAGCAGTACTTC. This encodes CASSSRLAGLDYYEQYF.

The chain recombines TRBV28 with TRBJ2-7; D gene ambiguous. The V end was cut by 3 bases, the J end by 3 bases, with 15 bases between. CDR1 and CDR2 from the germline V gene are MDHEN and SYDVKM. The CDR3 totals 15 residues. DNA of the CDR3: TGTGCCAGCAGTTTTCCAAGCGAAGGTTACTACGAGCAGTACTTC. Amino acid sequence: CASSFPSEGYYEQYF.

The rearrangement joins TRBV6-6 to TRBJ2-3; 9 bases map to TRBD1. The CDR3 is made up of 14 amino acids. CDR1 is MNHNY, CDR2 SVGAGI, per germline (reference sequence). V trimming: 4 bases; J trimming: 6 bases; junction bases outside the gene matches: 5. CDR3 sequence: CASSSGQGADTQYF. The DNA for the CDR3 is TGTGCCAGCAGTTCGGGACAGGGCGCGGATACGCAGTATTTT.

V is TRBV6-5 and J is TRBJ2-1, with 8 bases fitting TRBD2. V lost 4 bases to trimming and J lost 3 bases; unmatched junction nucleotides: 5. This CDR3 region has 15 residues. Germline values: CDR1 MNHEY, CDR2 SVGAGI. The DNA of the CDR3 is TGTGCCAGCAGTTTCCCAGCGGGAGTCTACAATGAGCAGTTCTTC. It codes for CASSFPAGVYNEQFF.

Comment on this clone: This specimen includes other DNA sequences encoding the same CDR3. The V and J genes are TRBV27 and TRBJ1-2, with D uncertain. Germline CDR1 is MNHEY and CDR2 is SMNVEV (reference sequence). V was pared by 6 bases and J by 1 base, with 9 bases between. This CDR3 spans 13 amino acids. The CDR3 protein is CASSLTVNYGYTF. CDR3 DNA sequence: TGTGCCAGCAGCCTTACAGTTAACTATGGCTACACCTTC.

The V and J genes are TRBV7-9 and TRBJ2-7; TRBD2 is a possible D gene (5 bases). Germline CDR1 is SEHNR and CDR2 is FQNEAQ (reference sequence). The V end was cut by 5 bases, the J end by 4 bases, with 18 bases between. This CDR3 is built from 15 residues. As DNA, the CDR3 is TGTGCCAGCAGCCCCCGGGAACCGGGCAGGTACGAGCAGTACTTC. It is translated as CASSPREPGRYEQYF. Looking up the rest from reference TRBV7-9 and TRBJ2-7 gives the full variable domain: DTGVSQNPRHKITKRGQNVTFRCDPISEHNRLYWYRQTLGQGPEFLTYFQNEAQLEKSRLLSDRFSAERPKGSFSTLEIQRTEQGDSAMYLCASSPREPGRYEQYFGPGTRLTVT.

The rearrangement uses TRBV25-1 and TRBJ2-7, with D hard to call. Germline V gene lookup returns CDR1 MGHDK and CDR2 SYGVNS. The CDR3 extends over 14 amino acids. Trimming left V 3 bases short and J 5 bases short, with 14 bases between. The CDR3 DNA reads TGTGCCAGCAGTGAGGTTGGAAGGGTTCACGAGCAGTACTTC. This codes for CASSEVGRVHEQYF.

The CDR3 is CASSDPRTDFNYGYTF. DNA for the CDR3: TGTGCCAGCAGCGATCCTCGGACCGACTTTAACTATGGCTACACCTTC. The rearrangement links TRBV9 to TRBJ1-2, with no clear D. V was trimmed by 3 bases and J by 1 base, leaving 16 bases between them. Germline assignment: CDR1 SGDLS and CDR2 YYNGEE. The CDR3 consists of 16 residues.

CDR3 bases: TGCGCCAGCAGCCCCCCCACGGGCGGGGAGCTGTTTTTT. It is translated as CASSPPTGGELFF. The V and J genes are TRBV5-1 and TRBJ2-2; D remains ambiguous. The V and J ends lost 4 bases and 7 bases respectively, with 11 bases between them. The CDR3 sequence is 13 residues long. Germline V lookup: CDR1 SGHRS, CDR2 YFSETQ. Full variable domain (missing parts from reference TRBV5-1 and TRBJ2-2): KAGVTQTPRYLIKTRGQQVTLSCSPISGHRSVSWYQQTPGQGLQFLFEYFSETQRNKGNFPGRFSGRQFSNSRSEMNVSTLELGDSALYLCASSPPTGGELFFGEGSRLTVL.

The rearrangement uses TRBV27 and TRBJ2-1; a weak D match, TRBD2 (6 bases). The CDR3 is 15 residues long. The germline V gene encodes CDR1 MNHEY and CDR2 SMNVEV (reference sequence). Trimming left V 1 base short and J 3 bases short, with 10 bases between. The CDR3 nucleotides read TGTGCCAGCAGTTTATTTTCGGGAGTCTACAATGAGCAGTTCTTC. It encodes CASSLFSGVYNEQFF.

Of note for this clone: Additional DNA sequences in this sample encode the identical CDR3. This chain links TRBV27 with TRBJ2-7; 10 bases align to TRBD1. The V and J ends lost 6 bases and 2 bases, in that order; junction bases with no gene match: 4. The CDR3 sequence is 14 residues long. CDR1 and CDR2 (germline): MNHEY, SMNVEV (reference sequence). CDR3 DNA: TGTGCCAGCAGCCTAGGGACAGGGGCCTACGAGCAGTACTTC. Encoded protein: CASSLGTGAYEQYF.

DNA for the CDR3: TGTGCCAGCAGCCTGTTAGCGGGAGCTCCGGGTGAGCAGTTCTTC. It specifies CASSLLAGAPGEQFF. The rearrangement uses TRBV7-3 and TRBJ2-1; the match to TRBD2 covers 9 bases. Germline CDR1 reads SGHTA; CDR2 reads FQGTGA. The V gene end was trimmed by 5 bases and the J gene end by 9 bases; junction bases not matched to a gene: 11. The CDR3 loop spans 15 amino acids.

V and J are TRBV7-8 and TRBJ2-1; 8 bases fit TRBD2. The CDR3 spans 16 residues. CDR1 and CDR2 from the germline V gene are SGHVS and FQNEAQ. With 2 bases clipped from V and 0 bases from J, the junction kept 3 bases outside the gene matches. The CDR3 loop is CASSLWREASYNEQFF. The CDR3 nucleotides read TGTGCCAGCAGCTTATGGCGGGAGGCCTCCTACAATGAGCAGTTCTTC.

The chain carries TRBV5-1 and TRBJ2-7; TRBD1 might be the D (6 bases). Germline loops: CDR1 SGHRS, CDR2 YFSETQ. The CDR3 is 11 amino acids. V lost 4 bases, J lost 7 bases, and 9 bases lay in between. CDR3 in amino acids: CASSEGVEQYF. CDR3 in DNA: TGCGCCAGCAGCGAGGGGGTGGAGCAGTACTTC.

This clone was picked up one time. This chain connects TRBV4-1 to TRBJ2-5, with D possibly matching TRBD2 (6 bases). The J call may be in error: the DNA end matches TRBJ2-7 better. The CDR3 extends over 14 amino acids. Germline V CDR1 and CDR2: MGHRA, YSYEKL. CDR3 protein: CASSQVTEGYEQYF. As DNA, the CDR3 is TGCGCCAGCAGCCAAGTCACGGAGGGCTACGAGCAGTACTTC.

The count of this clone is one. The chain employs TRBV27 and TRBJ1-3; perhaps TRBD1 as D (5 bases). V gave up 6 bases and J gave up 2 bases, with 11 bases separating them. Germline V gene sequence: CDR1 MNHEY, CDR2 SMNVEV (reference sequence). The CDR3 sequence is 14 residues long. CDR3 residues: CASRTKGAGNTIYF. CDR3 sequence (DNA): TGTGCCAGCAGGACCAAAGGGGCTGGAAACACCATATATTTT.

The chain couples TRBV5-1 to TRBJ2-7; D is unresolved. The CDR3 contains 16 residues. The germline gives CDR1 SGHRS, CDR2 YFSETQ. V lost 4 bases and J 3 bases, leaving 20 bases between the germline ends. The CDR3 loop reads CASSPPGDPVGYEQYF. CDR3 nucleotide sequence: TGCGCCAGCAGCCCCCCCGGCGACCCAGTGGGCTACGAGCAGTACTTC.

In this sample, this clone turned up once. V usage is TRBV4-1 and J usage is TRBJ2-2, with D hard to call. This CDR3 comprises 16 residues. Trimming removed 4 bases at V and 5 bases at J, with 17 bases between. Germline V gene data show CDR1 as MGHRA and CDR2 as YSYEKL. The CDR3 DNA reads TGCGCCAGCAGCCCTGATGTGGCGGAAACTACCGGGGAGCTGTTTTTT. It codes for CASSPDVAETTGELFF.

Written as DNA, the CDR3 is TGCGCCAGCAGACACCGGGACACCCTAGAAGACTATGGCTACACCTTC. The encoded protein is CASRHRDTLEDYGYTF. This rearrangement joins TRBV4-1 to TRBJ1-2; D is perhaps TRBD1 (6 bases). The V and J ends lost 6 bases and 3 bases respectively, with 20 bases between them. This CDR3 has 16 amino acids. Germline V gene sequence: CDR1 MGHRA, CDR2 YSYEKL.

This clone has more than one count but fewer than ten. This chain links TRBV19 with TRBJ1-1, with 9 nucleotides matching TRBD1. The CDR3 has 13 amino acids. V shed 7 bases and J 7 bases; nucleotides not matched to a gene: 7. Germline V CDR1 and CDR2: LNHDA, SQIVND (reference sequence). The CDR3 here is CASKSTGGNEAFF. CDR3 bases: TGTGCCAGTAAATCGACAGGGGGAAATGAAGCTTTCTTT.

The chain joins TRBV9 to TRBJ2-3, with D tentatively TRBD2 (5 bases). This CDR3 is built from 15 residues. The germline V gene encodes CDR1 SGDLS and CDR2 YYNGEE. V shed 4 bases and J shed 0 bases, with 12 bases lying between them. The DNA of the CDR3 is TGTGCCAGCAGCCCTGGTAGGACTAGCACAGATACGCAGTATTTT. Translating gives CASSPGRTSTDTQYF.

This chain joins TRBV7-9 and TRBJ1-1; tentative D call: TRBD1 (5 bases). This CDR3 is 16 amino acids long. Germline V gene lookup returns CDR1 SEHNR and CDR2 FQNEAQ (reference sequence). V was trimmed by 5 bases and J by 6 bases, leaving 22 bases between them. The CDR3 DNA reads TGTGCCAGCAGCCAACCCGCTGGGGGAGGGCTTCCTGAAGCTTTCTTT. Its translation is CASSQPAGGGLPEAFF.

The genes are TRBV13 and TRBJ2-1, with D hard to call. Germline CDR1 PRHDT, CDR2 FYEKMQ (reference sequence). CDR3 length: 12 residues. V dropped 2 bases and J dropped 8 bases, with 7 bases sitting between them. The CDR3 sequence is CASSLRVDEQFF. As DNA, the CDR3 is TGTGCCAGCAGCTTACGGGTGGATGAGCAGTTCTTC.

The V gene is TRBV7-6, the J gene TRBJ2-7, with TRBD2 matching over 7 bases. The germline V gene has CDR1 SGHVS and CDR2 FNYEAQ. The CDR3 sequence is 14 residues long. J was trimmed by 5 bases and V by 5 bases; bases with no gene match: 9. The CDR3 is CASSPRTGRNEQYF. The CDR3 DNA reads TGTGCCAGCAGCCCACGGACCGGGAGGAACGAGCAGTACTTC.

The chain is built from TRBV30 and TRBJ2-2, with D hard to call. CDR1 is GTSNPN, CDR2 SVGIG, per germline (reference sequence). V lost 5 bases and J lost 6, with 16 bases in between. The CDR3 loop spans 14 amino acids. The CDR3 loop reads CAWGMGMAAGELFF. The CDR3 DNA is TGTGCCTGGGGAATGGGAATGGCGGCCGGGGAGCTGTTTTTT.

About this clone: Distinct nucleotide sequences in the sample also encode this CDR3. The V and J genes are TRBV27 and TRBJ2-7; D is undetermined. Trimming took off 4 bases at V and 3 bases at J, with 10 bases between the two ends. The germline V gene encodes CDR1 MNHEY and CDR2 SMNVEV (reference sequence). This CDR3 region has 13 residues. CDR3 protein: CASSWGRSYEQYF. In nucleotides, the CDR3 is TGTGCCAGCAGTTGGGGTCGAAGCTACGAGCAGTACTTC.

The chain carries TRBV7-8 and TRBJ2-1, with 7 bases lining up with TRBD2. The CDR3 extends over 16 amino acids. Germline values: CDR1 SGHVS, CDR2 FQNEAQ. Trimming cost V 0 bases and J 7 bases; bases outside gene matches: 9. The CDR3 sequence is CASSLALRGSRNEQFF. Here the CDR3 DNA reads TGTGCCAGCAGCTTAGCGCTCCGCGGGAGCAGGAATGAGCAGTTCTTC.